The 23 T cell receptor beta chains below come from one sample, sequenced in a study of blood T cell repertoires in COVID-19. Measured with immunoSEQ multiplex PCR; TCRdb has only the in-frame clones, and not every one. The data show approximately 140,000 clones, around 83% seen once. The source material was peripheral blood. These receptors came from a man under 40 with COVID-19, enrolled during active disease.

V and J are TRBV5-1 and TRBJ2-3; a weak D match, TRBD1 (6 bases). This CDR3 is 17 amino acids long. V gave up 7 bases and J gave up 6 bases, with 27 bases separating them. CDR1 SGHRS and CDR2 YFSETQ come from the germline V gene. CDR3 bases: TGCGCCAGCCAACCATTCCCGGGACAATCGGCCGTTGATACGCAGTATTTT. Protein product: CASQPFPGQSAVDTQYF. Filled out from reference TRBV5-1 and TRBJ2-3, the complete variable domain reads KAGVTQTPRYLIKTRGQQVTLSCSPISGHRSVSWYQQTPGQGLQFLFEYFSETQRNKGNFPGRFSGRQFSNSRSEMNVSTLELGDSALYLCASQPFPGQSAVDTQYFGPGTRLTVL.

This sequence joins TRBV6-5 and TRBJ1-1, with D possibly matching TRBD1 (5 bases). From germline, CDR1 is MNHEY and CDR2 SVGAGI. The ends were cut back, 8 bases at V and 0 bases at J, with 10 bases in the middle. The CDR3 loop spans 13 amino acids. The CDR3 sequence is CASSQTVNTEAFF. DNA of the CDR3: TGTGCCAGCTCCCAGACAGTGAACACTGAAGCTTTCTTT.

This rearrangement joins TRBV15 to TRBJ1-4, with D possibly being TRBD1 (6 bases). The ends were cut back, 4 bases at V and 3 bases at J, with 9 bases in the middle. CDR1 LNHNV and CDR2 YYDKDF come from the germline V gene (reference sequence). The CDR3 sequence is 14 residues long. The CDR3 region has the DNA TGTGCCACCAGCACCCGACAGGCTAATGAAAAACTGTTTTTT. Translated: CATSTRQANEKLFF.

The genes are TRBV18 and TRBJ1-1, with D perhaps matching TRBD1 (6 bases). Germline V gene lookup returns CDR1 KGHSH and CDR2 LQKENI. This CDR3 is built from 13 residues. V gave up 8 bases and J gave up 3 bases, with 13 bases separating them. CDR3 protein: CASGPDRDTEAFF. The DNA for the CDR3 is TGTGCCAGCGGCCCGGACAGAGACACTGAAGCTTTCTTT.

V and J are TRBV24-1 and TRBJ2-3; 11 bases are a match to TRBD2. Trimming removed 4 bases from V and 2 bases from J; junction bases left unmatched: 10. Germline-derived CDR1 and CDR2 are KGHDR and SFDVKD. The CDR3 is made up of 18 amino acids. Here the CDR3 reads CATSDRRLAGLNTDTQYF. CDR3 sequence (DNA): TGTGCCACCAGTGACCGACGACTAGCGGGATTAAACACAGATACGCAGTATTTT.

The rearrangement links TRBV6-5 to TRBJ2-7, with 8 bases lining up with TRBD1. CDR3 length equals 15 residues. Germline V gene data show CDR1 as MNHEY and CDR2 as SVGAGI. Losses at the gene ends were 6 bases for V and 5 bases for J; bases not matched to a gene: 12. CDR3: CASRTWTGLTDEQYF. CDR3 in DNA: TGTGCCAGCAGAACCTGGACAGGGCTCACCGACGAGCAGTACTTC.

This chain uses TRBV5-4 with TRBJ2-4; 8 positions agree with TRBD1. In germline, CDR1 is SGHNT, CDR2 YYREEE (reference sequence). This CDR3 region has 15 residues. J was trimmed by 7 bases and V by 4 bases; bases with no gene match: 10. CDR3 sequence: CASSADRDGGNIQYF. DNA of the CDR3: TGTGCCAGCAGCGCGGACAGGGACGGAGGGAACATTCAGTACTTC.

The CDR3 DNA reads TGTGCCACCGGGGGAGGTGGCCCTGGAAACACCATATATTTT. Its translation: CATGGGGPGNTIYF. The chain employs TRBV24-1 and TRBJ1-3; tentative D call: TRBD1 (5 bases). CDR3 size: 14 residues. Trimming removed 9 bases from V and 2 bases from J, with 13 bases in between. Germline CDR1 is KGHDR and CDR2 is SFDVKD.

J is TRBJ2-3 and V is TRBV5-4; D is uncertain. The V gene lost 1 base and the J gene lost 1 base, with 10 bases spanning the gap. Per germline, CDR1 SGHNT and CDR2 YYREEE (reference sequence). The CDR3 has 15 residues. DNA of the CDR3: TGTGCCAGCAGCTTGCCTGGGCTCGGCACAGATACGCAGTATTTT. Its translation: CASSLPGLGTDTQYF.

The chain uses TRBV6-6 and TRBJ1-1, with TRBD1 identical over 9 bases. V gave up 4 bases and J gave up 5 bases; unmatched junction bases: 8. This CDR3 is 15 amino acids long. The germline CDR1 and CDR2 sequences are MNHNY and SVGAGI (reference sequence). In DNA, the CDR3 is TGTGCCAGCAGTTCCCTGGGGACAGGGCGAACTGAAGCTTTCTTT. Protein: CASSSLGTGRTEAFF.

The chain links TRBV6-2 or TRBV6-3 to TRBJ2-5; possible D gene TRBD2, 5 bases. CDR3 length equals 17 residues. V lost 2 bases and J lost 8, with 24 bases in between. Germline V gives CDR1 MNHEY, CDR2 SVGEGT. CDR3 sequence: CASSYTFGVASTETQYF. DNA of the CDR3: TGTGCCAGCAGTTACACATTCGGGGTCGCTTCGACGGAAACCCAGTACTTC.

This clone showed up just a few times. The rearrangement links TRBV30 to TRBJ1-2, with TRBD1 matching over 7 bases. This CDR3 is 14 amino acids long. V shed 3 bases and J 6 bases; nucleotides not matched to a gene: 10. The germline V gene encodes CDR1 GTSNPN and CDR2 SVGIG (reference sequence). The DNA for the CDR3 is TGTGCCTGGAGGGAACCCGGGACAGATCATGGCTACACCTTC. Translation: CAWREPGTDHGYTF. The full variable domain, in which reference TRBV30 and TRBJ1-2 provide the parts outside the CDR3, is SQTIHQWPATLVQPVGSPLSLECTVEGTSNPNLYWYRQAAGRGLQLLFYSVGIGQISSEVPQNLSASRPQDRQFILSSKKLLLSDSGFYLCAWREPGTDHGYTFGSGTRLTVV.

V usage is TRBV30 and J usage is TRBJ2-2; 7 bases fit TRBD2. There are 15 residues in the CDR3. The V segment lost 3 bases and the J segment 1 base; nucleotides outside the gene matches: 5. Germline CDR1 reads GTSNPN; CDR2 reads SVGIG (reference sequence). The chain's CDR3 is CAWREKRGNTGELFF. CDR3 DNA sequence: TGTGCCTGGAGGGAGAAGCGGGGGAACACCGGGGAGCTGTTTTTT.

The table lists this clone with a few counts. This chain uses TRBV28 with TRBJ1-1; D ambiguous. V was pared by 4 bases and J by 6 bases, with 15 bases between. The germline V gene has CDR1 MDHEN and CDR2 SYDVKM. This CDR3 has 14 residues. Here the CDR3 reads CASSSVFGRAEAFF. The CDR3 DNA reads TGTGCCAGCAGTTCGGTATTCGGGAGAGCTGAAGCTTTCTTT.

This chain connects TRBV27 to TRBJ2-7; weak D call: TRBD1 (5 bases). The CDR3 totals 13 residues. The V end was cut by 6 bases, the J end by 1 base, with 10 bases between. CDR1 and CDR2 (germline): MNHEY, SMNVEV (reference sequence). Written as DNA, the CDR3 is TGTGCCAGCAGCTTCCAGGGATCCTACGAGCAGTACTTC. This translates into CASSFQGSYEQYF.

The rearrangement links TRBV3-1 (or the pseudogene TRBV3-2) to TRBJ2-1; D remains ambiguous. Germline V gene data show CDR1 as LGHDT and CDR2 as YNNKEL (reference sequence). The CDR3 extends over 13 amino acids. V lost 9 bases and J 0 bases, leaving 9 bases between the germline ends. The CDR3 protein is CASQAYSYNEQFF. CDR3 DNA sequence: TGTGCCAGTCAAGCATACTCCTACAATGAGCAGTTCTTC.

This clone is a singleton in its sample. The V call is TRBV28, the J call TRBJ2-1; 8 bases agree with TRBD1. The V segment lost 10 bases and the J segment 5 bases; nucleotides outside the gene matches: 10. Germline CDR1 reads MDHEN; CDR2 reads SYDVKM. The CDR3 loop spans 14 amino acids. This CDR3 reads CATRVQGAHNEQFF. The CDR3, as DNA: TGTGCCACCCGGGTGCAGGGGGCGCACAATGAGCAGTTCTTC.

The chain carries TRBV11-2 and TRBJ1-2; maybe TRBD1 (6 bases). The CDR3 consists of 14 residues. Deletions cut 4 bases from V and 2 bases from J, with 11 bases between. Germline CDR1 is SGHAT and CDR2 is FQNNGV. CDR3 loop: CASSSGQTNYGYTF. The CDR3 nucleotides read TGTGCCAGCAGCTCGGGACAAACCAACTATGGCTACACCTTC.

This clone came up a few times. V and J are TRBV7-6 and TRBJ2-3; 11 bases are shared with TRBD2. V lost 5 bases to trimming and J lost 1 base; unmatched junction nucleotides: 8. CDR3 length: 17 amino acids. Germline V gene lookup returns CDR1 SGHVS and CDR2 FNYEAQ. Written as DNA, the CDR3 is TGTGCCAGCAGCCTAAGGGAGACTAGCGGGGGCACAGATACGCAGTATTTT. This gives the protein CASSLRETSGGTDTQYF. Full variable domain (outside the CDR3, taken from reference TRBV7-6 and TRBJ2-3): GAGVSQSPRYKVTKRGQDVALRCDPISGHVSLYWYRQALGQGPEFLTYFNYEAQQDKSGLPNDRFSAERPEGSISTLTIQRTEQRDSAMYRCASSLRETSGGTDTQYFGPGTRLTVL.

This chain uses TRBV4-3 with TRBJ2-3; 12 bases agree with TRBD1. Germline loops: CDR1 LGHNA, CDR2 YSLEER. The CDR3 totals 14 residues. With V trimmed by 2 bases and J by 9 bases, 3 bases remained unmatched. CDR3 DNA sequence: TGCGCCAGCAGCCAACCGGGACAGGGGGCAACGCAGTATTTT. Protein product: CASSQPGQGATQYF.

V usage is TRBV6-5 and J usage is TRBJ1-1; a weak D match, TRBD1 (6 bases). V lost 6 bases and J 5 bases, leaving 13 bases between the germline ends. The CDR3 extends over 13 amino acids. From germline, CDR1 is MNHEY and CDR2 SVGAGI. CDR3 bases: TGTGCCAGCAGCGGACAGAGGGGGACTGAAGCTTTCTTT. Protein product: CASSGQRGTEAFF.

V gene TRBV7-9 combines with J gene TRBJ2-7; 7 nucleotides line up with TRBD1. V dropped 7 bases and J dropped 2; count of bases not matched to a gene: 8. In germline, CDR1 is SEHNR, CDR2 FQNEAQ (reference sequence). This CDR3 has 14 residues. This CDR3 reads CASTYTGDTYEQYF. The DNA for the CDR3 is TGTGCCAGCACCTATACAGGGGACACCTACGAGCAGTACTTC.

The chain combines TRBV28 with TRBJ2-1, with 8 bases lining up with TRBD1. The germline CDR1 and CDR2 sequences are MDHEN and SYDVKM. The length of the CDR3 is 15 residues. J was trimmed by 6 bases and V by 5 bases; bases with no gene match: 9. The CDR3 region is CASSPPGQVPNEQFF. CDR3 DNA: TGTGCCAGCAGTCCCCCGGGACAGGTCCCCAATGAGCAGTTCTTC.